This T cell receptor (beta chain) was identified during a study of radiation and T cells in renal cell carcinoma. Whole-study results and caveats: Pretreatment tumor biopsies were lacking, so baseline clonotypes are unknown. From baseline, blood top tumor clonotypes peaked at 2 weeks post-radiation.

Germline V gene lookup returns CDR1 LNHDA and CDR2 SQIVND (reference sequence). The CDR3 has 17 amino acids. The germline V and J ends were trimmed by 4 bases and 0 bases, with 13 bases remaining between them. Assay used: immunoSEQ multiplex PCR; TCRdb lists only in-frame clones, some missing. Of some 43,000 clones in the sample, roughly four fifths were seen once. For this clone: Its antigen remains unknown.

Sample time point: blood 4 weeks post-SBRT, at nephrectomy. Treatment reported: 15 Gy SBRT to primary tumor, nephrectomy 4 weeks later. Serial blood draws occurred at baseline and 2 and 4 weeks post-SBRT. This sequence joins TRBV19 and TRBJ2-6; D gene uncertain. The material was blood, obtained from a patient whose treatment included radiotherapy and nephrectomy. The source is an older woman with renal cell carcinoma. DNA of the CDR3: TGTGCCAGTAGTACCGAGGACCCTGGCTCTGGGGCCAACGTCCTGACTTTC. Translating gives CASSTEDPGSGANVLTF.